One sample yielded the 5 T cell receptor beta chains listed below, sequenced in a study of Ad26.COV2.S vaccination and SARS-CoV-2 variants. Treatment here: around 19 received Ad26.COV2.S at low or high dose, single or two shots; about 5 received placebo; per-sample allocation not given. Sampling occurred on day 63 after the first vaccine or placebo injection. Sequenced by immunoSEQ multiplex PCR; TCRdb stores in-frame clones only, minus some. Among roughly 460,000 clones listed, roughly nine tenths were seen once. This specimen consisted of peripheral blood, obtained in a trial of Ad26.COV2.S vaccine versus placebo. The receptors were sampled from a person aged 18 to 65 who received the Ad26.COV2.S COVID-19 vaccine or a placebo.

The rearrangement links TRBV6-2 or TRBV6-3 to TRBJ1-2, with 7 bases that match TRBD1. Unmatched junction bases numbered 18, after V lost 6 bases and J lost 8 bases. Germline V gene sequence: CDR1 MNHEY, CDR2 SVGEGT. The CDR3 is made up of 16 amino acids. CDR3: CASSPSGGKGGLGYTF. The CDR3 DNA reads TGTGCCAGCAGCCCCTCAGGGGGTAAAGGCGGATTGGGCTACACCTTC.

The V gene is TRBV7-9, the J gene TRBJ1-4; TRBD1 is a possible D gene (6 bases). Trimming stripped 6 bases from V and 7 bases from J, with 15 bases between. This CDR3 region has 14 residues. CDR1 SEHNR and CDR2 FQNEAQ come from the germline V gene (reference sequence). The DNA of the CDR3 is TGTGCCAGCAGACAAAGTGGGGGGCTTGAAAAACTGTTTTTT. Its translation: CASRQSGGLEKLFF.

The rearrangement joins TRBV29-1 to TRBJ2-3, with a weak D call TRBD1 (6 bases). V was clipped by 3 bases and J by 1 base, with 14 bases between them. CDR1 is SQVTM and CDR2 is ANQGSEA in the germline V gene. The CDR3 is made up of 15 amino acids. The chain's CDR3 is CSVEGHPPGTDTQYF. CDR3 coding DNA: TGCAGCGTTGAGGGACACCCGCCGGGCACAGATACGCAGTATTTT.

The genes are TRBV11-1 and TRBJ2-1; TRBD2 agrees at 7 bases. Germline loops: CDR1 SGHAT, CDR2 FQDESV (reference sequence). The junction had 1 base not matched to a gene; V was cut back by 2 bases and J by 0 bases. CDR3 length: 15 amino acids. The CDR3 spells CASSLPGGSYNEQFF. The CDR3 region has the DNA TGTGCCAGCAGCTTACCGGGGGGCTCCTACAATGAGCAGTTCTTC.

The J gene is TRBJ1-6, the V gene TRBV18, with TRBD1 identical over 7 bases. J was trimmed by 7 bases and V by 3 bases; bases with no gene match: 6. CDR1 and CDR2 (germline): KGHSH, LQKENI. This CDR3 region has 15 residues. This chain's CDR3 is CASSPPGQNNSPLHF. The CDR3 region has the DNA TGTGCCAGCTCACCCCCGGGACAGAACAATTCACCCCTCCACTTT.